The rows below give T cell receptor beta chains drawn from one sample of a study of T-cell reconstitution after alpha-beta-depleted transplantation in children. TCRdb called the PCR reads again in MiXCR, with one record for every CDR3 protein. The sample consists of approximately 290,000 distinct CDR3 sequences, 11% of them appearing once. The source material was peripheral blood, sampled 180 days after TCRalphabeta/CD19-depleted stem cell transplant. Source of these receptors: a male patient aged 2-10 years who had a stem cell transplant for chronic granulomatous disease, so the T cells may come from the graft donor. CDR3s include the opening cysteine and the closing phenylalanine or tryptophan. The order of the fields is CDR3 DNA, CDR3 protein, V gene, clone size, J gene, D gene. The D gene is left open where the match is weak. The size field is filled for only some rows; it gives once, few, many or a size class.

cdr3_nt: TGCAGCGTTGCGGGACTAGCGGGAGGTGGAACCGGGGAGCTGTTTTTT; cdr3_aa: CSVAGLAGGGTGELFF; v_call: TRBV29-1; clone_size: many; j_call: TRBJ2-2; d_call: TRBD2
cdr3_nt: TGTGCCATCAGTGAGATTTGGCAGAGCTCGTACAATGAGCAGTTCTTC; cdr3_aa: CAISEIWQSSYNEQFF; v_call: TRBV10-3; clone_size: many; j_call: TRBJ2-1; d_call: -
cdr3_nt: TGTGCCAGCAGCTTCGCCTTTTGGGGGAACGGTGAAAAACTGTTTTTT; cdr3_aa: CASSFAFWGNGEKLFF; v_call: TRBV11-2; clone_size: many; j_call: TRBJ1-4; d_call: -
cdr3_nt: TGTGCCAGCAGCCCATACAGGGGGCGGGGTACAAATGAGCAGTTCTTC; cdr3_aa: CASSPYRGRGTNEQFF; v_call: TRBV14; clone_size: many; j_call: TRBJ2-1; d_call: TRBD1
cdr3_nt: TGTGCCAGCAGCTCCGGGACGCCGTTGAGGGGCACTGAAGCTTTCTTT; cdr3_aa: CASSSGTPLRGTEAFF; v_call: TRBV7-3; clone_size: many; j_call: TRBJ1-1; d_call: -
cdr3_nt: TGTGCCAGCAGCTGGGTCGGAGGTGCCTACGAGCAGTACTTC; cdr3_aa: CASSWVGGAYEQYF; v_call: TRBV7-2; clone_size: -; j_call: TRBJ2-7; d_call: -
cdr3_nt: TGTGCCAGCAGTTACCTAGGGGCGCGCCATCCATCCTACGAGCAGTACTTC; cdr3_aa: CASSYLGARHPSYEQYF; v_call: TRBV6-5; clone_size: many; j_call: TRBJ2-7; d_call: -
cdr3_nt: TGTGCCAGCAGCCGGACTAGCGGGAACCTGAAAGAGACCCAGTACTTC; cdr3_aa: CASSRTSGNLKETQYF; v_call: TRBV11-2; clone_size: many; j_call: TRBJ2-5; d_call: TRBD2
cdr3_nt: TGTGCCAGCTACCGCGGGAGTAGTAATGAGCAGTTCTTC; cdr3_aa: CASYRGSSNEQFF; v_call: TRBV6-2/TRBV6-3; clone_size: many; j_call: TRBJ2-1; d_call: TRBD2
cdr3_nt: TGTGCCAGCAGCTTAACGGAAGGTATAATATATGAGCAGTTCTTC; cdr3_aa: CASSLTEGIIYEQFF; v_call: TRBV7-9; clone_size: many; j_call: TRBJ2-1; d_call: -
cdr3_nt: TGTGCCAGCAGCGCCGGGACAGGGATACGCGAGCAGTACTTC; cdr3_aa: CASSAGTGIREQYF; v_call: TRBV9; clone_size: many; j_call: TRBJ2-7; d_call: TRBD1
cdr3_nt: TGCGCCAGCGCCGAAAGGGATACGCAGTATTTT; cdr3_aa: CASAERDTQYF; v_call: TRBV5-1; clone_size: many; j_call: TRBJ2-3; d_call: -
cdr3_nt: TGCAGTGCTAGTCCCTCGACAGGGGTGGACGGGGAGCTGTTTTTT; cdr3_aa: CSASPSTGVDGELFF; v_call: TRBV20-1; clone_size: many; j_call: TRBJ2-2; d_call: TRBD1
cdr3_nt: TGTGCCAGCAGCTTAGATGGGGTTAACTCCTACAATGAGCAGTTCTTC; cdr3_aa: CASSLDGVNSYNEQFF; v_call: TRBV7-2; clone_size: many; j_call: TRBJ2-1; d_call: -
cdr3_nt: TGCGCCAGCAGCCAGGCCGGGACAGGGTTGTATACGCAGTATTTT; cdr3_aa: CASSQAGTGLYTQYF; v_call: TRBV4-1; clone_size: many; j_call: TRBJ2-3; d_call: TRBD1
cdr3_nt: TGTGCCAGCAGTTCGGGACCCGATCAGGGAGATACGCAGTATTTT; cdr3_aa: CASSSGPDQGDTQYF; v_call: TRBV12-3/TRBV12-4; clone_size: -; j_call: TRBJ2-3; d_call: -
cdr3_nt: TGTGCCAGCAGCCCGCAGACTAGCGGGGGCTCCTACGAGCAGTACTTC; cdr3_aa: CASSPQTSGGSYEQYF; v_call: TRBV7-6; clone_size: many; j_call: TRBJ2-7; d_call: TRBD2
cdr3_nt: TGTGCCAGCAGCAAACTGGGACAGGGTGGCGGGGAGCTGTTTTTT; cdr3_aa: CASSKLGQGGGELFF; v_call: TRBV21-1; clone_size: many; j_call: TRBJ2-2; d_call: -
cdr3_nt: TGTGCCACCAGCACGAGGGACCAACTCGGGGAGACCCAGTACTTC; cdr3_aa: CATSTRDQLGETQYF; v_call: TRBV15; clone_size: many; j_call: TRBJ2-5; d_call: -
cdr3_nt: TGTGCCAGCAGCGTAGAGGGGGACAGGCCCACTGAAGCTTTCTTT; cdr3_aa: CASSVEGDRPTEAFF; v_call: TRBV9; clone_size: many; j_call: TRBJ1-1; d_call: TRBD1
cdr3_nt: TGCGCCAGCAGCTTGGATCCAGTCACCGGGGAGCTGTTTTTT; cdr3_aa: CASSLDPVTGELFF; v_call: TRBV5-1; clone_size: many; j_call: TRBJ2-2; d_call: -
cdr3_nt: TGCAGCGCCGGGACAGGATCTCGTTTGGGCTACACCTTC; cdr3_aa: CSAGTGSRLGYTF; v_call: TRBV29-1; clone_size: many; j_call: TRBJ1-2; d_call: TRBD1
cdr3_nt: TGTGCCAGCAGCTTGCGTTCGGGGACTAGCGGGAAAGAAGAGACCCAGTACTTC; cdr3_aa: CASSLRSGTSGKEETQYF; v_call: TRBV7-2; clone_size: many; j_call: TRBJ2-5; d_call: TRBD2
cdr3_nt: TGTGCCAGCAGCGCCCGGGGCGGACCTTCCTACGAGCAGTACTTC; cdr3_aa: CASSARGGPSYEQYF; v_call: TRBV6-1; clone_size: many; j_call: TRBJ2-7; d_call: -
cdr3_nt: TGCGCCAGCTCCATGCCGGAGAGAGATTCACCCCTCCACTTT; cdr3_aa: CASSMPERDSPLHF; v_call: TRBV23-1; clone_size: few; j_call: TRBJ1-6; d_call: -
cdr3_nt: TGCGCCAGCAGCCAAAACCAGGGAGCCACTGAAGCTTTCTTT; cdr3_aa: CASSQNQGATEAFF; v_call: TRBV5-1; clone_size: many; j_call: TRBJ1-1; d_call: -
cdr3_nt: TGTGCCAGCAGTTTCCGGGGCGATCTGGAGACCCAGTACTTC; cdr3_aa: CASSFRGDLETQYF; v_call: TRBV6-5; clone_size: -; j_call: TRBJ2-5; d_call: -
cdr3_nt: TGCAGTGCTAGAGATGCCCGTAGCGGTGCGAACGAGCAGTACTTC; cdr3_aa: CSARDARSGANEQYF; v_call: TRBV20-1; clone_size: many; j_call: TRBJ2-7; d_call: -
cdr3_nt: TGTGCCAGCAGCCAAGATTGGAGGGCGGGGGCCCTAGGAGGAGATACGCAGTATTTT; cdr3_aa: CASSQDWRAGALGGDTQYF; v_call: TRBV14; clone_size: few; j_call: TRBJ2-3; d_call: -
cdr3_nt: TGCAGCGTTGAATTGGGTGACGTCTACGAGCAGTACTTC; cdr3_aa: CSVELGDVYEQYF; v_call: TRBV29-1; clone_size: -; j_call: TRBJ2-7; d_call: -